Listed below are T cell receptor beta chains from one sample, sequenced in a study of glioma-infiltrating T cells. In TCRdb, the multiplex PCR reads were re-called with MiXCR into one record per CDR3 protein. Here the sample spans some 150,000 distinct CDR3 sequences, 39% being singletons. Sequencing used glioma tissue, nonneoplastic brain tissue, or PBMCs (not recorded which). These receptor sequences come from a human donor with low-grade glioma or glioblastoma, undergoing nonglioma brain surgery, or in good health (not recorded which). Each CDR3 is given with its conserved first and last residue. D genes are given only for firm matches. Clone size appears in some rows only: once, few, many, or a class for an expanded clone.

CDR3nt,CDR3aa,v_gene,j_gene,d_gene,abundance
TGCGCCAGCAGCCAAGAATCCTCTCCGGGGGTGTTCTTC,CASSQESSPGVFF,TRBV4-1,TRBJ2-1,.,few
TGTGCCAGCAGCGACAACACAGGGGGGGGAGAGACCCAGTACTTC,CASSDNTGGGETQYF,TRBV7-6,TRBJ2-5,.,.
TGCAGTGCTAGGGATTTACTAGCGGGGGGACCCTACGAGCAGTACTTC,CSARDLLAGGPYEQYF,TRBV20-1,TRBJ2-7,TRBD2,few
TGTGCCAGCAGTTCAACTGGGACAGGGATTGATCAGCCCAAGCATTTT,CASSSTGTGIDQPKHF,TRBV27,TRBJ1-5,TRBD1,.
TGTGCCAGCAGTGAACATGTGGACGGAGGCTACGAGCAGTACTTC,CASSEHVDGGYEQYF,TRBV6-1,TRBJ2-7,.,.
TGCAGTGCTCCAGCCACACAGACCCAAGAGACCCAGTACTTC,CSAPATQTQETQYF,TRBV20-1,TRBJ2-5,.,few
TGCAGTGCTAGCCTGACCCGGGGCCAAGAGACCCAGTACTTC,CSASLTRGQETQYF,TRBV20-1,TRBJ2-5,.,.
TGCGCCAGCAGCCAAGATTTCCTAGCCATGAGCTCCTACGAGCAGTACTTC,CASSQDFLAMSSYEQYF,TRBV4-1,TRBJ2-7,.,.
TGTGCCAGCAGAATGACAGGGGGTAACTATGGCTACACCTTC,CASRMTGGNYGYTF,TRBV2,TRBJ1-2,TRBD1,.
TGTGCCAGCTCACCCAGCATGAACACTGAAGCTTTCTTT,CASSPSMNTEAFF,TRBV18,TRBJ1-1,.,few
TGCACCACACCCCTCGAGGTAGCGTCGGAGACCCAGTACTTC,CTTPLEVASETQYF,TRBV29-1,TRBJ2-5,.,.
TGTGCCAGCAGCTTAGATGTAGGCTACGAGCAGTACTTC,CASSLDVGYEQYF,TRBV7-2,TRBJ2-7,.,.
TGTGCCAGCAGCGAGGTTGGTTCCCCGGTGGAGACCCAGTACTTC,CASSEVGSPVETQYF,TRBV6-2/TRBV6-3,TRBJ2-5,.,once
TGTGCCAGCGGCAGATATGAGCAGTTCTTC,CASGRYEQFF,TRBV2,TRBJ2-1,.,.
TGCAGTGCTAGAGCCCAGGGACTAGCCAGAGTCAGGGAGACCCAGTACTTC,CSARAQGLARVRETQYF,TRBV20-1,TRBJ2-5,TRBD2,.
TGTGCCAGCAGTGAAACAACTAGCGGGAGGAGCGACGAGCAGTACTTC,CASSETTSGRSDEQYF,TRBV6-1,TRBJ2-7,TRBD2,.
TGCAGTGCTAGCGCGCTGGGACACGGAAATCAGCCCCAGCATTTT,CSASALGHGNQPQHF,TRBV20-1,TRBJ1-5,.,few
TGTGCCAGCTCACCACCTAGCAGGGCCAACAATCAGCCCCAGCATTTT,CASSPPSRANNQPQHF,TRBV6-2/TRBV6-3,TRBJ1-5,.,.
TGTGCCAGCATAAAACAGGGATTCTCGTCAACTAATGAAAAACTGTTTTTT,CASIKQGFSSTNEKLFF,TRBV6-2/TRBV6-3,TRBJ1-4,.,few
TGTGCCAGCGGAGAGCGGTCGGGAATTGAGACGCAGTATTTT,CASGERSGIETQYF,TRBV6-2/TRBV6-3,TRBJ2-3,.,few
TGTGCCAGCAGTTACTCACGCTCGACAGCAAAGAACTATGGCTACACCTTC,CASSYSRSTAKNYGYTF,TRBV6-6,TRBJ1-2,.,few
TGTGCCAGCAGCCCGGACAGCTATGGCTACACCTTC,CASSPDSYGYTF,TRBV7-9,TRBJ1-2,.,few
TGCAGTGCCCCGGGACGGCCTAGCACAGATACGCAGTATTTT,CSAPGRPSTDTQYF,TRBV20-1,TRBJ2-3,.,.
TGTGCCAGCAGCTTACCGAGCTCTGGAAACACCATATATTTT,CASSLPSSGNTIYF,TRBV7-2,TRBJ1-3,.,.
TGCAGTGCTAGAGATTCACTACCTTACAATGAGCAGTTCTTC,CSARDSLPYNEQFF,TRBV20-1,TRBJ2-1,.,.
TGCAGTGCTAGAGCTGCGGACAGGGGCACCGGGGAGCTGTTTTTT,CSARAADRGTGELFF,TRBV20-1,TRBJ2-2,TRBD1,.
TGTGCCACCAGCAGAGGACTGGGCGAGGGAAGGGCGAACACTGAAGCTTTCTTT,CATSRGLGEGRANTEAFF,TRBV15,TRBJ1-1,.,.
TGTGCCACCAGAGCGCCCTCGTTCCACAATGAGCAGTTCTTC,CATRAPSFHNEQFF,TRBV15,TRBJ2-1,.,.
TGCAGTGCAAACCGGATTAGTCGATCCTACGAGCAGTACTTC,CSANRISRSYEQYF,TRBV20-1,TRBJ2-7,.,once
TGTGCCACCAGCAGAGAAGGACTTTCAGGCTATGGCTACACCTTC,CATSREGLSGYGYTF,TRBV15,TRBJ1-2,.,many
TGTGCCAGCAGCTTATATGGCAGGGGACCGAATAATTCACCCCTCCACTTT,CASSLYGRGPNNSPLHF,TRBV7-9,TRBJ1-6,.,.
TGTGCCAGCAGCTCTCAGGCATCTAGCGGGCTTCAAGAGACCCAGTACTTC,CASSSQASSGLQETQYF,TRBV7-6,TRBJ2-5,TRBD2,.
TGTGCCAGCAGTGGATTAGACAGCATGAACACTGAAGCTTTCTTT,CASSGLDSMNTEAFF,TRBV6-1,TRBJ1-1,.,few
TGTGCCAGCAGTCGCAGAGATACGCAGTATTTT,CASSRRDTQYF,TRBV27,TRBJ2-3,.,many
TGTGCCAGCAGATTGACAGGGCTAAACTACGAGCAGTACTTC,CASRLTGLNYEQYF,TRBV6-1,TRBJ2-7,TRBD1,.
TGCAGTGCTAGATGGGGGACTAATATTGGAAACACCATATATTTT,CSARWGTNIGNTIYF,TRBV20-1,TRBJ1-3,.,few
TGTGCCAGCTTGGGAGGAATCTACAATGAGCAGTTCTTC,CASLGGIYNEQFF,TRBV28,TRBJ2-1,.,many
TGTGCCAGCAGTCCAGACCCAACCACAGATACGCAGTATTTT,CASSPDPTTDTQYF,TRBV10-3,TRBJ2-3,.,few
TGTGCCAGCAGTTTTTACCAGGGGAACACTGAAGCTTTCTTT,CASSFYQGNTEAFF,TRBV12-3/TRBV12-4,TRBJ1-1,.,few
TGCGCCAGCAGCTTGGTTTACACAGATACGCAGTATTTT,CASSLVYTDTQYF,TRBV5-1,TRBJ2-3,.,many
TGTGCCAGCAGCCAAGGGGCGGCCAATGAGCAGTTCTTC,CASSQGAANEQFF,TRBV14,TRBJ2-1,.,.
TGTGCCAGCAAATTGGGGGGTTATAGCAATCAGCCCCAGCATTTT,CASKLGGYSNQPQHF,TRBV12-3/TRBV12-4,TRBJ1-5,.,.
TGCGCCAGCAGCCAAGCGAGGAATTGGCGGAACACTGAAGCTTTCTTT,CASSQARNWRNTEAFF,TRBV4-1,TRBJ1-1,.,.
TGTGCCAGCAGTCCGACTAGCGGGAGGCACAATGAGCAGTTCTTC,CASSPTSGRHNEQFF,TRBV27,TRBJ2-1,TRBD2,few
TGTGCCAGCAGACCTGAAGTCGGTAGGCCCGGAGGAGCTTTCTTT,CASRPEVGRPGGAFF,TRBV6-1,TRBJ1-1,.,.
TGTGCCAGCAGCAGAACTAGGGCAGCCTACGAGCAGTACTTC,CASSRTRAAYEQYF,TRBV7-8,TRBJ2-7,.,few
TGTGCCAGCAGTGCGGGGTTTTACGAGCAGTACTTC,CASSAGFYEQYF,TRBV25-1,TRBJ2-7,.,few
TGCGCCAGCAGCTTGGCAGGGGCCGGGGAAGATACGCAGTATTTT,CASSLAGAGEDTQYF,TRBV4-1,TRBJ2-3,.,.
TGTGCCAGCAGTTATAACAGCAATCAGCCCCAGCATTTT,CASSYNSNQPQHF,TRBV6-2/TRBV6-3,TRBJ1-5,.,medium-sized